The clone carrying this T cell receptor (beta chain) turned up a few times. Primers used in a second PCR of about 6 to 12 cycles were a sample-barcoded 5' primer and a J-beta primer mix. Each CDR3 protein is one row after TCRdb ran MiXCR on the 5' RACE reads. The table records roughly 800,000 distinct CDR3 sequences, around 25% of them present only once. This entry comes from a study of blood T cells in healthy people across ages. This CDR3 has 15 amino acids. Germline CDR1 reads KGHDR; CDR2 reads SFDVKD. Trimming stripped 3 bases from V and 0 bases from J, with 10 bases between. This sample also appeared in a second study, on T cells of mothers and their children. From that second work: A few healthy Caucasian mothers, along with their six children, were the donors.

The receptor was derived from a boy aged 10-17 years in good health. This chain uses TRBV24-1 with TRBJ2-5, with unresolved D. Specimen: blood. This CDR3 reads CATSDPLNNQETQYF. For the CDR3, the DNA is TGTGCCACCAGTGATCCCCTTAACAACCAAGAGACCCAGTACTTC.